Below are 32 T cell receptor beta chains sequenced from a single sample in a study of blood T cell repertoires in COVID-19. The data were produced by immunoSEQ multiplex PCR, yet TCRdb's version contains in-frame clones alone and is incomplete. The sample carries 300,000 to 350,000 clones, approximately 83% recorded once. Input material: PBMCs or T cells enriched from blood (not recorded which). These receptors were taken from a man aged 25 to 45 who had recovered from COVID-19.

CDR3 amino acids: CASSPGQGDTEAFF. The DNA of the CDR3 is TGTGCCAGCAGCCCGGGACAGGGGGACACTGAAGCTTTCTTT. This sequence joins TRBV5-4 and TRBJ1-1; 11 bases align to TRBD1. The CDR3 contains 14 residues. Germline V lookup: CDR1 SGHNT, CDR2 YYREEE (reference sequence). Germline trimming cut 4 bases from V and 3 bases from J; bases unmatched to any gene: 2. Full variable domain (missing parts from reference TRBV5-4 and TRBJ1-1): ETGVTQSPTHLIKTRGQQVTLRCSSQSGHNTVSWYQQALGQGPQFIFQYYREEENGRGNFPPRFSGLQFPNYSSELNVNALELDDSALYLCASSPGQGDTEAFFGQGTRLTVV.

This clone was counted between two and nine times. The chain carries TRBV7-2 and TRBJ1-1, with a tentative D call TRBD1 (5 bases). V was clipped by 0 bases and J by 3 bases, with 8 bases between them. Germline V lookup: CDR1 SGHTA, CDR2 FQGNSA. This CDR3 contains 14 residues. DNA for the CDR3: TGTGCCAGCAGCTTAGCACCGGGGGACACTGAAGCTTTCTTT. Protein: CASSLAPGDTEAFF.

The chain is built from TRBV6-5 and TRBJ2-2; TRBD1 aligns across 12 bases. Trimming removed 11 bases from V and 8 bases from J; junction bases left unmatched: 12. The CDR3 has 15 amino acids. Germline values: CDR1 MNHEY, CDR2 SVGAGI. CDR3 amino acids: CACSRDRGQAGELFF. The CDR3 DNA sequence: TGTGCCTGCTCCCGGGACAGGGGGCAAGCTGGGGAGCTGTTTTTT.

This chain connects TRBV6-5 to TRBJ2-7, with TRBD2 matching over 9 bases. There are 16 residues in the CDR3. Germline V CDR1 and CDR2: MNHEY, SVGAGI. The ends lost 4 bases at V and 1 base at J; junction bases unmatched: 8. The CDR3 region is CASSFSPGLASYEQYF. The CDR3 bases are TGTGCCAGCAGTTTCTCACCGGGACTAGCTTCCTACGAGCAGTACTTC.

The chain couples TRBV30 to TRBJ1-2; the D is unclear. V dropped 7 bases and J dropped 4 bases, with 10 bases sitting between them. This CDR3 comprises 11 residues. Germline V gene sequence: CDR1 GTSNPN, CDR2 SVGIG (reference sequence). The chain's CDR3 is CAYDIRYGYTF. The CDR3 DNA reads TGTGCCTACGACATTCGCTATGGCTACACCTTC.

The CDR3 DNA reads as TGTGCCAGCTCACCGGCCCCGGGAGCCAGCAACTATGGCTACACCTTC. Amino acid sequence: CASSPAPGASNYGYTF. The gene calls are TRBV18 and TRBJ1-2, with D unresolved. Looked up from germline, CDR1 is KGHSH and CDR2 is LQKENI. V shed 3 bases and J shed 2 bases, with 16 bases lying between them. CDR3 length: 16 residues.

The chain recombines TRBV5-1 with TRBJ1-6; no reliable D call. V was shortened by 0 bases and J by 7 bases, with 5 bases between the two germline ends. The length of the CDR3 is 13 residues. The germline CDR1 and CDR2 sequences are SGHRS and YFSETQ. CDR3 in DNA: TGCGCCAGCAGCTTGGGTGAGAATTCACCCCTCCACTTT. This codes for CASSLGENSPLHF.

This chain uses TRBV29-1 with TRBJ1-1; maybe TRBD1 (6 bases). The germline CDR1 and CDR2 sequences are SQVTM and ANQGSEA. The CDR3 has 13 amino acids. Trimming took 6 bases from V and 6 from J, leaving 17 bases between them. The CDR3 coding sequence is TGCAGCGTGCAGGCGGGGGGGCTGGCTGAAGCTTTCTTT. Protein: CSVQAGGLAEAFF. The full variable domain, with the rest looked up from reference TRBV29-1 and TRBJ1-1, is SAVISQKPSRDICQRGTSLTIQCQVDSQVTMMFWYRQQPGQSLTLIATANQGSEATYESGFVIDKFPISRPNLTFSTLTVSNMSPEDSSIYLCSVQAGGLAEAFFGQGTRLTVV.

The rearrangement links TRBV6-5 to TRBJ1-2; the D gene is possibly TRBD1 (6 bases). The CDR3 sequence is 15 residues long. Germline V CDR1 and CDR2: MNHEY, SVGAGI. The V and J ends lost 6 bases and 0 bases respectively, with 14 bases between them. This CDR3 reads CASSWRQAANYGYTF. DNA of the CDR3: TGTGCCAGCAGCTGGCGACAGGCCGCTAACTATGGCTACACCTTC.

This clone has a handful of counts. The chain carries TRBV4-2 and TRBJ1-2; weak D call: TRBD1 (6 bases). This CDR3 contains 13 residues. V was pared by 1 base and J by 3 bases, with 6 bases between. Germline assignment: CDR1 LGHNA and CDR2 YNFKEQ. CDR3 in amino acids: CASSQGQDYGYTF. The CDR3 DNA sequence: TGTGCCAGCAGCCAAGGACAGGACTATGGCTACACCTTC.

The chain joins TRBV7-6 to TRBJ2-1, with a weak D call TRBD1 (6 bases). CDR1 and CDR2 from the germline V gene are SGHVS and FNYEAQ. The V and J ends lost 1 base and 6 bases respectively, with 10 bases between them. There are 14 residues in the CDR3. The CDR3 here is CASSLVGAGNEQFF. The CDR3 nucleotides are TGTGCCAGCAGCTTAGTGGGGGCGGGCAATGAGCAGTTCTTC.

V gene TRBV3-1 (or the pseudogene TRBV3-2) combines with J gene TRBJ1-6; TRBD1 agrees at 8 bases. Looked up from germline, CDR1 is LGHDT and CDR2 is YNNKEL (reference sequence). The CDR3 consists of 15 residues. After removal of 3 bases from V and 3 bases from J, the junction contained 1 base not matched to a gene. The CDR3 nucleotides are TGTGCCAGCAGCCATGGACAGGGCTATAATTCACCCCTCCACTTT. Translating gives CASSHGQGYNSPLHF.

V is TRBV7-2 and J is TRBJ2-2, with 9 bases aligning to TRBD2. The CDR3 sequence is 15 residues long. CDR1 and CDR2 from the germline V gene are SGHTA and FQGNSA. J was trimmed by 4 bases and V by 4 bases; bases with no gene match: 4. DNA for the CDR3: TGTGCCAGCAGCTCTAGCGGGGTTAGCACCGGGGAGCTGTTTTTT. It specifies CASSSSGVSTGELFF.

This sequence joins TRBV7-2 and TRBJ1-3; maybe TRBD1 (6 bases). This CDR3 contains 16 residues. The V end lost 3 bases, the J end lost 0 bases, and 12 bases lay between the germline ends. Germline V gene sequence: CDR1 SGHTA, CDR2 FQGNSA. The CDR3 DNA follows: TGTGCCAGCAGCTTGAATCTACAGGGCTCTGGAAACACCATATATTTT. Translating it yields CASSLNLQGSGNTIYF.

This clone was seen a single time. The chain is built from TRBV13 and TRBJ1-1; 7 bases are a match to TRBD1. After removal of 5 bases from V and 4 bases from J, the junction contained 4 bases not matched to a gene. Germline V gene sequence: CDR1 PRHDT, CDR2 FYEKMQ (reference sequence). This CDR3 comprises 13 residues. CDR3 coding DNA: TGTGCCAGCAGCCCCAGACAGGGCACTGAAGCTTTCTTT. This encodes CASSPRQGTEAFF.

The CDR3 sequence: CASSYSEMTEAFF. CDR3 DNA: TGTGCCAGCAGTTACTCGGAGATGACTGAAGCTTTCTTT. This chain connects TRBV6-5 to TRBJ1-1; D call uncertain. Germline V gene sequence: CDR1 MNHEY, CDR2 SVGAGI. With 0 bases removed from V and 5 bases from J, the gap between germline ends came to 7 bases. This CDR3 region has 13 residues.

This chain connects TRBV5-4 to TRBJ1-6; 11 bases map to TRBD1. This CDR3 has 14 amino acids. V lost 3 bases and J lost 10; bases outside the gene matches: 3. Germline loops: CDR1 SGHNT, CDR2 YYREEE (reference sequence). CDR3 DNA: TGTGCCAGCAGCTCCGGGACAGGGGGGTCACCCCTCCACTTT. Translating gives CASSSGTGGSPLHF.

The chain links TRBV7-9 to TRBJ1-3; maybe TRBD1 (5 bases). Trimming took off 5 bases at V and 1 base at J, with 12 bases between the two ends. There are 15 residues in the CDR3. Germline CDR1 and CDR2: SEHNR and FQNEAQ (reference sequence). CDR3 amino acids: CASSATSGSGNTIYF. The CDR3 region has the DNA TGTGCCAGCAGCGCCACCTCAGGGTCTGGAAACACCATATATTTT.

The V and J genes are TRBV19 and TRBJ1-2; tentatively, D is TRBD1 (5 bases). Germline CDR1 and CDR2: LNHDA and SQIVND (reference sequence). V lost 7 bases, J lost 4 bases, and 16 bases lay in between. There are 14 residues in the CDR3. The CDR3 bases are TGTGCCAGTATGAGACCAGGGAAGGTCTATGGCTACACCTTC. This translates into CASMRPGKVYGYTF.

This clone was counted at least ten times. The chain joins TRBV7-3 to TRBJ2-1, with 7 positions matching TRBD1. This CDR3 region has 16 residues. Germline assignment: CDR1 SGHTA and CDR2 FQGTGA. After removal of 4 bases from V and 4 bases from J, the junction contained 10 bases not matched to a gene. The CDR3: CASSSLPGQHYNEQFF. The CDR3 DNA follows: TGTGCCAGCAGCTCGTTACCGGGACAGCATTACAATGAGCAGTTCTTC.

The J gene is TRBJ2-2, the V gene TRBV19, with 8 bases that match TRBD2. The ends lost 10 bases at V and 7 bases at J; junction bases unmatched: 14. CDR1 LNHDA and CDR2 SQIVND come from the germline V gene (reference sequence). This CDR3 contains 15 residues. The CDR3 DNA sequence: TGTGCCACCAGAATCGGGGGGGCCCAAGGCGGGGAGCTGTTTTTT. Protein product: CATRIGGAQGGELFF. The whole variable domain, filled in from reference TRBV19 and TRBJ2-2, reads DGGITQSPKYLFRKEGQNVTLSCEQNLNHDAMYWYRQDPGQGLRLIYYSQIVNDFQKGDIAEGYSVSREKKESFPLTVTSAQKNPTAFYLCATRIGGAQGGELFFGEGSRLTVL.

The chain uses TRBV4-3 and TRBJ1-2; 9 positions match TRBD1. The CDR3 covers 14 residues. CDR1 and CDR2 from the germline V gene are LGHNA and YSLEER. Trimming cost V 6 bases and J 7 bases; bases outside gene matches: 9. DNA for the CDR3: TGCGCCAGCAGACTAGAGATGGACAGGGGTGGCTACACCTTC. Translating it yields CASRLEMDRGGYTF.

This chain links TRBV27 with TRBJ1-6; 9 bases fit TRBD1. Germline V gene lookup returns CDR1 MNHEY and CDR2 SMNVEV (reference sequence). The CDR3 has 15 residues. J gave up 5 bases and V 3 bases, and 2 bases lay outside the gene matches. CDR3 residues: CASSLGTGNNSPLHF. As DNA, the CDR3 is TGTGCCAGCAGTTTGGGGACAGGGAATAATTCACCCCTCCACTTT.

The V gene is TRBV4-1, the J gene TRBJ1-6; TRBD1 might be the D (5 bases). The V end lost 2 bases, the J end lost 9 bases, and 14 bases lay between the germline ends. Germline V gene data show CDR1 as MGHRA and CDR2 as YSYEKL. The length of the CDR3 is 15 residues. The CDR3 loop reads CASSQLGPLVSPLHF. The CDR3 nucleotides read TGCGCCAGCAGCCAATTGGGGCCCCTTGTTTCACCCCTCCACTTT.

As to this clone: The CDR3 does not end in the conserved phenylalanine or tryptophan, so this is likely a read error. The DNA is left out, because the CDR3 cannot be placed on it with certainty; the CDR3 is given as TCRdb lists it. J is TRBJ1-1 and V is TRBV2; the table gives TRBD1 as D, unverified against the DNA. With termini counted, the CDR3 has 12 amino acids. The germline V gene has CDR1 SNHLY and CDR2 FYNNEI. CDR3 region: CASSLTPDRIQL.

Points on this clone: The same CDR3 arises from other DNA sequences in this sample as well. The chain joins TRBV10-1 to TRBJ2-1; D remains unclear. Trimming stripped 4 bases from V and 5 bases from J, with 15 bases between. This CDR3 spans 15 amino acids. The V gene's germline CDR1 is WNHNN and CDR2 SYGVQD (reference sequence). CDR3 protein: CASSVYGCSNNEQFF. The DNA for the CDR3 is TGCGCCAGCAGTGTGTATGGGTGTAGCAACAATGAGCAGTTCTTC.

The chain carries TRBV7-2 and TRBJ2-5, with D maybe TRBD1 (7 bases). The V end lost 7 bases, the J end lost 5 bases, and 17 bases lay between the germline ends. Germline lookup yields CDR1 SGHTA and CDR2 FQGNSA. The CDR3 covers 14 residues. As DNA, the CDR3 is TGTGCCAGCACCGCTAGGAGGGGGCCGGAGACCCAGTACTTC. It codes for CASTARRGPETQYF.

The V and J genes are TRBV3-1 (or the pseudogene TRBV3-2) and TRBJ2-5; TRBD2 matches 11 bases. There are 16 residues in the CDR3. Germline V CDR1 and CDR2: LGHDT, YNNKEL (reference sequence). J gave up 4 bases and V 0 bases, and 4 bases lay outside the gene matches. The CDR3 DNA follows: TGTGCCAGCAGCCAAGAGGGTAGCGGGGGGGCAGAGACCCAGTACTTC. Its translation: CASSQEGSGGAETQYF.

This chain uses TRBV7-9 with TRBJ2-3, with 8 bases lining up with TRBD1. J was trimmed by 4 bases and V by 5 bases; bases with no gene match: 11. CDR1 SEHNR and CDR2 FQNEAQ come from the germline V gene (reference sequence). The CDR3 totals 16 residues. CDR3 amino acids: CASSRGRTGSPDTQYF. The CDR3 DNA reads TGTGCCAGCAGCCGAGGGCGGACAGGGTCCCCAGATACGCAGTATTTT. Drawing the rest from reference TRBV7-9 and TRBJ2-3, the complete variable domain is DTGVSQNPRHKITKRGQNVTFRCDPISEHNRLYWYRQTLGQGPEFLTYFQNEAQLEKSRLLSDRFSAERPKGSFSTLEIQRTEQGDSAMYLCASSRGRTGSPDTQYFGPGTRLTVL.

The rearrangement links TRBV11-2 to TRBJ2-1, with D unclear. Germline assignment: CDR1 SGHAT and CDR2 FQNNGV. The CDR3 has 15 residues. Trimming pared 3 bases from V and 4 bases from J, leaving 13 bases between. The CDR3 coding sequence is TGTGCCAGCAGCTTTGAGGCGGAGCTATACAATGAGCAGTTCTTC. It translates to CASSFEAELYNEQFF.

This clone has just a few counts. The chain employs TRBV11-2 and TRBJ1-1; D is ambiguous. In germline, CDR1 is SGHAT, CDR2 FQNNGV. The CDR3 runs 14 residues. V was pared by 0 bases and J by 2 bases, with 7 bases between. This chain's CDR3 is CASSLDPRNTEAFF. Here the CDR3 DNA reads TGTGCCAGCAGCTTAGATCCCCGTAACACTGAAGCTTTCTTT.

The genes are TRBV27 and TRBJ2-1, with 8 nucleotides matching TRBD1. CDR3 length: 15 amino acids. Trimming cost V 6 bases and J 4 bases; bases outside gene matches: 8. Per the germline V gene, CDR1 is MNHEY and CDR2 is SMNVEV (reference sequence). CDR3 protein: CASRLLGQVYNEQFF. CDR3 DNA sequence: TGTGCCAGCAGGCTCTTGGGACAGGTATACAATGAGCAGTTCTTC.